These 16 T cell receptor beta chains were all obtained from the same sample, sequenced in a study of OX40 agonist ivuxolimab in advanced cancers. TCRdb keeps only in-frame clones here, not all; method: immunoSEQ multiplex PCR. The sample lists 75,000 to 80,000 clones; around four fifths were seen once. The starting material was CD4+ or CD8+ T cells sorted from blood, obtained in a trial of the OX40 agonist ivuxolimab. The receptors come from an adult with an advanced solid tumor such as melanoma, head and neck, liver or kidney cancer.

This clone was counted only a few times. The genes are TRBV2 and TRBJ1-2, with no clear D. The CDR3 totals 13 residues. Germline values: CDR1 SNHLY, CDR2 FYNNEI. The germline V and J ends were trimmed by 4 bases and 4 bases, with 10 bases remaining between them. The CDR3 sequence: CASSVADSYGYTF. The CDR3 nucleotides are TGTGCCAGCAGTGTGGCAGATTCCTATGGCTACACCTTC.

The rearrangement links TRBV28 to TRBJ2-7; 9 bases map to TRBD1. Germline values: CDR1 MDHEN, CDR2 SYDVKM. V lost 3 bases, J lost 6 bases, and 6 bases stayed unmatched. This CDR3 comprises 14 residues. The CDR3 loop reads CASSFPGQGSEQYF. CDR3 in DNA: TGTGCCAGCAGTTTTCCGGGACAGGGCTCCGAGCAGTACTTC.

This clone showed up just once. V gene TRBV9 combines with J gene TRBJ2-1; 8 bases agree with TRBD2. This CDR3 has 16 amino acids. J lost 3 bases, V lost 0 bases, and 5 bases had no gene match. Germline assignment: CDR1 SGDLS and CDR2 YYNGEE. The CDR3 DNA reads as TGTGCCAGCAGCGTAGTAGCGGGAATGATCTACAATGAGCAGTTCTTC. As protein: CASSVVAGMIYNEQFF.

The count of this clone is one. The rearrangement uses TRBV6-1 and TRBJ2-6, with D perhaps given as TRBD1 or TRBD2 (5 bases each). CDR1 is MNHNS, CDR2 SASEGT, per germline. The CDR3 consists of 13 residues. V was clipped by 9 bases and J by 4 bases, with 10 bases between them. Here the CDR3 DNA reads TGTGCCAGGGGGGATACCGGGGCCAACGTCCTGACTTTC. Its translation is CARGDTGANVLTF.

The chain carries TRBV6-1 and TRBJ1-2; tentatively, D is TRBD1 (5 bases). Between the trimmed V and J ends, which lost 5 bases and 8 bases, there was a span of 18 bases. The length of the CDR3 is 14 residues. CDR1 is MNHNS and CDR2 is SASEGT in the germline V gene. The CDR3 DNA sequence: TGTGCCAGCAGTCGGGACCGTCCTCCTTGGGGCTACACCTTC. Amino acids: CASSRDRPPWGYTF.

The rearrangement joins TRBV6-1 to TRBJ1-1, with 7 bases fitting TRBD1. Unmatched junction bases numbered 7, after V lost 7 bases and J lost 11 bases. The CDR3 has 11 amino acids. CDR1 and CDR2 from the germline V gene are MNHNS and SASEGT. CDR3 loop: CASTRDRAAFF. The CDR3 DNA reads as TGTGCCAGCACCAGAGACAGGGCGGCTTTCTTT.

The rearrangement joins TRBV27 to TRBJ1-2; D gene uncertain. Trimming took off 3 bases at V and 7 bases at J, with 9 bases between the two ends. Germline V gene data show CDR1 as MNHEY and CDR2 as SMNVEV (reference sequence). The length of the CDR3 is 12 residues. The CDR3 here is CASSFLVRGYTF. Here the CDR3 DNA reads TGTGCCAGCAGTTTTCTTGTCCGTGGCTACACCTTC.

The chain employs TRBV4-1 and TRBJ1-2; D is ambiguous. In germline, CDR1 is MGHRA, CDR2 YSYEKL. The CDR3 is made up of 13 amino acids. With 2 bases removed from V and 5 bases from J, the gap between germline ends came to 9 bases. The CDR3 bases are TGCGCCAGCAGCCAACCTGGCGTTTATGGCTACACCTTC. Amino acid sequence: CASSQPGVYGYTF.

This clone has just one count. CDR3 sequence (DNA): TGTGCCAGCAGTTACAACGGTAACTATGGCTACACCTTC. Translated: CASSYNGNYGYTF. The genes are TRBV6-5 and TRBJ1-2; D not certain. Trimming left V 2 bases short and J 1 base short, with 5 bases between. CDR3 size: 13 residues. The germline V gene encodes CDR1 MNHEY and CDR2 SVGAGI.

Here the CDR3 DNA reads TGTGCCAGCAGCTTAGCGTGGGGTAATGAGCAGTTCTTC. It is translated as CASSLAWGNEQFF. The chain combines TRBV7-9 with TRBJ2-1; D remains unclear. This CDR3 is built from 13 residues. The V gene lost 0 bases and the J gene lost 7 bases, with 7 bases spanning the gap. Looked up from germline, CDR1 is SEHNR and CDR2 is FQNEAQ (reference sequence).

This clone occurred once. The CDR3 DNA follows: TGTGCCAGCAGCACAGGGGTCATGCCCTCCTACGAGCAGTACTTC. The encoded protein is CASSTGVMPSYEQYF. V is TRBV7-8 and J is TRBJ2-7; 7 nucleotides match TRBD1. Germline values: CDR1 SGHVS, CDR2 FQNEAQ. The CDR3 extends over 15 amino acids. Trimming at V came to 5 bases and at J to 0 bases, leaving 7 bases not matched to a gene.

DNA of the CDR3: TGTGCCAGCAGCTTAACGTCGACAGGCACTGAAGCTTTCTTT. This codes for CASSLTSTGTEAFF. The chain employs TRBV7-2 and TRBJ1-1, with TRBD1 as a possible D gene (6 bases). The CDR3 is made up of 14 amino acids. The germline V gene encodes CDR1 SGHTA and CDR2 FQGNSA. Trimming removed 2 bases from V and 4 bases from J, with 11 bases in between.

The rearrangement links TRBV18 to TRBJ1-3; D gene uncertain. The length of the CDR3 is 16 residues. Per the germline V gene, CDR1 is KGHSH and CDR2 is LQKENI. V lost 3 bases to trimming and J lost 4 bases, with 16 bases between them. CDR3: CASSPNPDPGGNTIYF. The DNA for the CDR3 is TGTGCCAGCTCACCCAATCCGGACCCCGGAGGAAACACCATATATTTT. Using reference TRBV18 and TRBJ1-3 for the parts outside the CDR3, the full variable domain is NAGVMQNPRHLVRRRGQEARLRCSPMKGHSHVYWYRQLPEEGLKFMVYLQKENIIDESGMPKERFSAEFPKEGPSILRIQQVVRGDSAAYFCASSPNPDPGGNTIYFGEGSWLTVV.

V and J are TRBV4-1 and TRBJ2-3; 12 bases agree with TRBD2. The germline gives CDR1 MGHRA, CDR2 YSYEKL. Trimming cost V 1 base and J 4 bases; bases outside gene matches: 9. The CDR3 length is 18 residues. In DNA form, the CDR3 reads TGCGCCAGCAGCCAAGTCACTAGCGGGAGGCGGGGGGCAGATACGCAGTATTTT. Translated: CASSQVTSGRRGADTQYF.

The genes are TRBV6-1 and TRBJ2-7; D may match TRBD1 or TRBD2 (5 bases each). The CDR3 length is 13 residues. Trimming left V 5 bases short and J 2 bases short, with 10 bases between. Per germline, CDR1 MNHNS and CDR2 SASEGT. The CDR3 nucleotides are TGTGCCAGCAGTCGGGACGGGACCTACGAGCAGTACTTC. Translation: CASSRDGTYEQYF.

This chain uses TRBV6-5 with TRBJ2-2, with 10 positions matching TRBD1. The CDR3 spans 14 residues. The V gene's germline CDR1 is MNHEY and CDR2 SVGAGI. Losses at the gene ends were 6 bases for V and 7 bases for J; bases not matched to a gene: 5. The CDR3 nucleotides are TGTGCCAGCAGACCGGGACAGGGGATCGGGGAGCTGTTTTTT. This gives the protein CASRPGQGIGELFF.